This T cell receptor (beta chain) appears in the sequencing data of a study of blood T cell repertoires in COVID-19 (dated by TCRdb to the early 2020s). Background on the whole study: Collaborator samples came from the United States, Italy and Spain and covered acute and convalescent phases of COVID-19. The prospective study material was composed of cDNA or gDNA derived from T cells, B-cell-depleted T cells, or PBMCs. Subjects who had been exposed to COVID-19, were actively infected with it, or had recovered from it provided the deeply sampled blood TCRbeta repertoires that made up the dataset. The repertoires were released in a freely available public database meant as a resource for research on the immune response to SARS-CoV-2. The samples were drawn from the first 160 participants of the ongoing ImmuneRACE study and from about 1,200 subjects provided by 6 global collaborators. The sample metadata nearly always contained a de-identified subject ID, COVID-19 status, age in years and sex. Where available, HLA class I and class II types were obtained from metadata supplied by the sample provider rather than from assay-based typing. The full study reports these points: The quantity of clinical and demographic metadata differed by source and by participant and was supplied without curation.

In the prospective study, participants were roughly 18 to 100 years old, resided in 20 to 30 geographic areas of the United States, and were enrolled through a virtual design. In the prospective study, cohorts were assigned on the basis of participant-reported clinical history obtained from a screening survey and a study questionnaire. Recovered participants in ImmuneRACE Cohort 3 were defined as having two consecutive negative NP/OP PCR tests, clearance from a healthcare professional, or resolution of symptoms. Each participant in the prospective study had whole blood, serum and a nasopharyngeal or oropharyngeal swab collected by mobile phlebotomists. Participants in the prospective study had the option to provide additional blood draws and questionnaires over a 2-month period. Prospective study blood samples were shipped either frozen or at room temperature before DNA extraction. V is cut by 4 bases and J by 6 bases, and the space between the germline ends is 12 bases. CDR1 and CDR2, per the germline V gene, are LGHNA and YNFKEQ. The CDR3 numbers 14 residues from cysteine through phenylalanine. Here the CDR3 DNA is all that survives: 42 bases in frame from base 1.

TCRbeta CDR3 regions were amplified from genomic DNA by means of the immunoSEQ Assay, a bias-controlled multiplex PCR. From the authors' description of their analysis: The number of nucleated cells in each sample was estimated by amplification of reference gene primers within the assay. Sequence reads were collapsed and filtered to measure the absolute abundance of every unique TCRbeta CDR3 rearrangement. For each sample, productive Simpson clonality was calculated as the square root of Simpson's diversity index over productive rearrangements. The immuneACCESS repertoire file appears here via TCRdb, limited to in-frame rearrangements. These files lack a portion of the clones; in checked studies, under half of the deficit traces to unresolved V genes, and the cause of the others is not known. D and trimming come from the DNA, and the V and J calls and clone size come from that table. In this sample the table shows about 480,000 clones, approximately 88% of which occur a single time. The top ten constitute less than 2% of the sample.

This clone is a singleton in its sample. There is no known antigen for this receptor. One base away there is no much larger clone; base qualities are not given. This receptor was obtained from a woman between 35 and 50 years old who had recovered from COVID-19. The chain is encoded by TRBV4-2 joined to TRBJ2-2; D gene: possibly TRBD2, on 5 matching bases. The specimen sequenced was PBMCs or T cells enriched from blood (not recorded which). The DNA sequence is TGTGCCAGCAGCCCCGGGGATCTAGCCGGGGAGCTGTTTTTT. It encodes CASSPGDLAGELFF.